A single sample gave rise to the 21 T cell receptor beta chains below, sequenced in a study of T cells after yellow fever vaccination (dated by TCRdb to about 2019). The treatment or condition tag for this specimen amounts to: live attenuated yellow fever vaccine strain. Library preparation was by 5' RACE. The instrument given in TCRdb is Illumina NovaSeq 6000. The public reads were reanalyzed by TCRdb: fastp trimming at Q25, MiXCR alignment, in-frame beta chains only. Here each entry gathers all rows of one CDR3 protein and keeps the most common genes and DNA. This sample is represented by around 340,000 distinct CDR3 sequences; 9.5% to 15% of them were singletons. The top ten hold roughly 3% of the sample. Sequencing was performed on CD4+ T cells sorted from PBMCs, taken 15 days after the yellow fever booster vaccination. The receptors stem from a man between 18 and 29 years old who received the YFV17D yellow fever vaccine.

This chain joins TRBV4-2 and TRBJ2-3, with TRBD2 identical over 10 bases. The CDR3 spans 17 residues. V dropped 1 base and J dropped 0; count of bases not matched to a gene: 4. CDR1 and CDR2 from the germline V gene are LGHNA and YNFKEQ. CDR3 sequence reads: CASSQAASGGSTDTQYF. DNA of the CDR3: TGTGCCAGCAGCCAAGCTGCTAGCGGGGGTAGCACAGATACGCAGTATTTT.

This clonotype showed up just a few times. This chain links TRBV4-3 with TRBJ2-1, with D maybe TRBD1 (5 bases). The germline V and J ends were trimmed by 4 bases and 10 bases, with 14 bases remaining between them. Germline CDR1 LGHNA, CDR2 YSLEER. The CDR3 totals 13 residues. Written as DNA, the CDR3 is TGCGCCAGCAGCCGGAAAGGGGTACTCGAGCAGTTCTTC. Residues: CASSRKGVLEQFF.

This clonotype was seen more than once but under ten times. In nucleotides, the CDR3 is TGTGCCAGCAGCTTCGAATCACTAGCGGGGGGGCTGTTGGATGAGCAGTTCTTC. Translated: CASSFESLAGGLLDEQFF. The V call is TRBV7-2, the J call TRBJ2-1, with 13 bases that match TRBD2. CDR1 is SGHTA, CDR2 FQGNSA, per germline. The CDR3 consists of 18 residues. J gave up 8 bases and V 3 bases, and 13 bases lay outside the gene matches.

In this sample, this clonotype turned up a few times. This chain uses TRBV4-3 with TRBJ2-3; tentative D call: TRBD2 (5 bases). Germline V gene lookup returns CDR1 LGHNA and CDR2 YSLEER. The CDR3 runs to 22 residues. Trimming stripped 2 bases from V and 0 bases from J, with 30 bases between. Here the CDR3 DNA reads TGCGCCAGCAGCCAAAGCTTAGCGCGCGGACTCCTCACCCGGTCTAGCACAGATACGCAGTATTTT. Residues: CASSQSLARGLLTRSSTDTQYF.

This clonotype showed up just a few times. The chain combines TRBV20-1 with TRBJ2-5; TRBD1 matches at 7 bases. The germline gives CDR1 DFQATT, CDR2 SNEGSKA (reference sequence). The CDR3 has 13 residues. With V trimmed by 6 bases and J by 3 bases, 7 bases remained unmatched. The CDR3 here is CSAPTTGKETQYF. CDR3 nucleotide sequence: TGCAGTGCCCCGACGACAGGGAAAGAGACCCAGTACTTC.

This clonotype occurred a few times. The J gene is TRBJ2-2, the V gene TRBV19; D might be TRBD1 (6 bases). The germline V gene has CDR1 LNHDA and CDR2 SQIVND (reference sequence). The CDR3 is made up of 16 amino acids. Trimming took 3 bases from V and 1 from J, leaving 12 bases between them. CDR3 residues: CASSIRARGNTGELFF. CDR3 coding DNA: TGTGCCAGTAGTATTAGGGCCAGGGGGAACACCGGGGAGCTGTTTTTT.

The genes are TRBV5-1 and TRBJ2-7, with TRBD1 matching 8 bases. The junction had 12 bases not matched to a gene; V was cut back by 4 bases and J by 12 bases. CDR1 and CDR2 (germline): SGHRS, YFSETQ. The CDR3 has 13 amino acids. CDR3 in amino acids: CASSTGGTASPYF. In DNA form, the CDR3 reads TGCGCCAGCAGCACAGGGGGGACAGCCTCCCCGTACTTC.

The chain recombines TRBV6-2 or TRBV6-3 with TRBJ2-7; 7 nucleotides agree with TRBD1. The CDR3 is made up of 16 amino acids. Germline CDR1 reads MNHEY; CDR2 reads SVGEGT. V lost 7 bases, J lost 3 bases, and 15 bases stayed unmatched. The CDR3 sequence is CASTYRIGTVNYEQYF. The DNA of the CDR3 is TGTGCCAGCACCTATCGGATAGGGACAGTCAACTACGAGCAGTACTTC.

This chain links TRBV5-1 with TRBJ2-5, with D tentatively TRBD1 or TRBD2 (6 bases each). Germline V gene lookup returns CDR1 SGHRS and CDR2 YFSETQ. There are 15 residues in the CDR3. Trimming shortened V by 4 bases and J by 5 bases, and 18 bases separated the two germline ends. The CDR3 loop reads CASSTLQGGGETQYF. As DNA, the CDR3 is TGCGCCAGCAGCACCCTACAGGGTGGAGGGGAGACCCAGTACTTC.

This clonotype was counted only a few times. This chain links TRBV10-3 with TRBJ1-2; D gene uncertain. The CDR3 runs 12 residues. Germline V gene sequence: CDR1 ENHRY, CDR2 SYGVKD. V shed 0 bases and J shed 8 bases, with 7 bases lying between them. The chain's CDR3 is CAISESLNGYTF. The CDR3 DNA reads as TGTGCCATCAGTGAGTCGCTGAACGGCTACACCTTC.

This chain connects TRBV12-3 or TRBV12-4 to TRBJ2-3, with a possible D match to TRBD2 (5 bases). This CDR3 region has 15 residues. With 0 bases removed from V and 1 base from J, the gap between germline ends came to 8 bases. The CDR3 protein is CASSLARARTDTQYF. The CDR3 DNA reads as TGTGCCAGCAGTTTAGCGCGGGCGCGCACAGATACGCAGTATTTT.

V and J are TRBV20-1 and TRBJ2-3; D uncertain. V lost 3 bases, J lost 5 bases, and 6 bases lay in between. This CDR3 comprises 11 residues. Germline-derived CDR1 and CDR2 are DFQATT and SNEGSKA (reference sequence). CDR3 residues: CSASVQDTQYF. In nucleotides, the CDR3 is TGCAGTGCTAGCGTCCAAGATACGCAGTATTTT.

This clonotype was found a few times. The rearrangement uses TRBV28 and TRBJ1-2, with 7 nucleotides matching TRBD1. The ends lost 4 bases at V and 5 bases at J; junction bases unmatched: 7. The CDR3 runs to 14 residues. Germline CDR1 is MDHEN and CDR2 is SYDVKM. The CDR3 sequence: CASSYRGGGYGYTF. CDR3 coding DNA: TGTGCCAGCAGTTACCGAGGGGGCGGGTATGGCTACACCTTC.

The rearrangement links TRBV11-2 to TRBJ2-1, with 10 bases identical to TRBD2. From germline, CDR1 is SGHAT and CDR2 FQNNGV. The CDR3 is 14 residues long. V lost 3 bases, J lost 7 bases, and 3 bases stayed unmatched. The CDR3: CASSFSSGSNEQFF. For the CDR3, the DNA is TGTGCCAGCAGCTTTTCTAGCGGGAGTAATGAGCAGTTCTTC.

CDR3 in amino acids: CASSGEVDSEKLFF. For the CDR3, the DNA is TGTGCCAGCAGTGGGGAGGTGGACTCTGAAAAACTGTTTTTT. The chain has TRBV12-3 or TRBV12-4 and TRBJ1-4; no reliable D call. V was cut by 5 bases and J by 7 bases, with 14 bases left in between. CDR3 length equals 14 residues.

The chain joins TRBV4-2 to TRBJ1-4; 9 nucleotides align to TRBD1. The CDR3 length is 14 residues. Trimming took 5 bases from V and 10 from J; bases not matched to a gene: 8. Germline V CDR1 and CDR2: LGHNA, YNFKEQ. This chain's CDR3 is CASSDRDREAKLFF. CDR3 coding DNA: TGTGCCAGCAGCGATCGGGACAGGGAGGCAAAACTGTTTTTT.

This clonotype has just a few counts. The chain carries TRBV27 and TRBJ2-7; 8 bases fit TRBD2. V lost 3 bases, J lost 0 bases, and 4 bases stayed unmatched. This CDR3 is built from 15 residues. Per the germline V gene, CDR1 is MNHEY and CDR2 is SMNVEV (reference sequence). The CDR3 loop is CASSFSGMSSYEQYV. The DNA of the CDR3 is TGTGCCAGCAGTTTTAGCGGGATGAGCTCCTACGAGCAGTACGTC.

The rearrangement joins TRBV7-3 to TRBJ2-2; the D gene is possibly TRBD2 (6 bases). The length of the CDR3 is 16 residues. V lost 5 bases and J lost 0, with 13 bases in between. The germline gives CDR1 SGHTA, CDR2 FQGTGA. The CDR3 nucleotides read TGTGCCAGCAGCCCCAGCGGGTCCGCGAACACCGGGGAGCTGTTTTTT. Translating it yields CASSPSGSANTGELFF.

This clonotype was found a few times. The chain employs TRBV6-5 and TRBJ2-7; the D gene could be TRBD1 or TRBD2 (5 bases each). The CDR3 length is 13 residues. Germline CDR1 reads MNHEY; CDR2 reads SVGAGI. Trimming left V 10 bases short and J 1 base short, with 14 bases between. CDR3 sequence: CATREPGSYEQYF. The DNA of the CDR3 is TGTGCCACCAGGGAACCGGGGTCCTACGAGCAGTACTTC.

CDR3 DNA: TGTGCCAGCAGCTTAGGGACAGGGTACCAGCCCCAGCATTTT. The encoded protein is CASSLGTGYQPQHF. The genes are TRBV7-8 and TRBJ1-5; 8 bases are a match to TRBD1. Germline V CDR1 and CDR2: SGHVS, FQNEAQ. This CDR3 has 14 amino acids. After removal of 1 base from V and 7 bases from J, the junction contained 3 bases not matched to a gene.

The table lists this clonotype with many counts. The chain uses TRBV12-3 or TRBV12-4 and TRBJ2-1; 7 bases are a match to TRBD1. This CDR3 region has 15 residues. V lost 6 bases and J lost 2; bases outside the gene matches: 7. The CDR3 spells CASSYDRVAYNEQFF. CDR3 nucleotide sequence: TGTGCCAGCAGCTATGACAGGGTTGCCTACAATGAGCAGTTCTTC.